The entry below describes one T cell receptor beta chain. Deletions cut 7 bases from V and 2 bases from J, with 19 bases between. This CDR3 is built from 16 residues. CDR1 and CDR2 from the germline V gene are SGHRS and YFSETQ. This sample stems from a study of blood T cell repertoires in COVID-19. Study context: Both acute and convalescent COVID-19 samples were obtained from the United States, Italy and Spain.

Original processing methods: Reference gene primer amplification gave nucleated cell count estimates. Libraries were prepared by immunoSEQ multiplex PCR; TCRdb keeps only in-frame clonotypes and omits some of them. V and J calls and clone size are copied from that table; D and trimming were computed from the DNA. This sample yields about 56,000 clones, of which approximately 81% are seen a single time; over 10% belongs to the top ten. The sequenced sample consisted of peripheral blood. This chain connects TRBV5-1 to TRBJ1-5; D perhaps matches TRBD1 (5 bases). The sequence derives from a woman aged 80 or over with acute or convalescent COVID-19. The CDR3 reads CASSPEGDRGNQPQHF. The CDR3 bases are TGCGCCAGCTCACCAGAAGGGGATCGTGGCAATCAGCCCCAGCATTTT.